The T cell receptor beta chain described here comes from a study of cytomegalovirus exposure and HLA in healthy donors. About this clone: Its antigen is still unknown.

Germline V gene data show CDR1 as SGHAT and CDR2 as FQNNGV. The V end lost 6 bases, the J end lost 8 bases, and 11 bases lay between the germline ends. This CDR3 region has 12 residues. PCR amplification relied on 60 Vbeta primers (plus 13 Jbeta primers). Libraries were prepared by immunoSEQ multiplex PCR; TCRdb keeps only in-frame clonotypes and omits some of them. This table has about 120,000 clones, roughly 60% appearing once. Study-wide points: The authors judged a highly shared variant cluster likely a sequencing artifact. As a later analysis showed, a missense DCLRE1C variant was linked to trimming of TCR beta V- and J-genes.

Source material: PBMCs. The sequence came from a man between 40 and 49 years old in good health and CMV-seropositive. The chain couples TRBV11-2 to TRBJ2-1; D remains unclear. CDR3 sequence: CASSRGRDEQFF. CDR3 coding DNA: TGTGCCAGCAGTAGAGGCCGAGATGAGCAGTTCTTC.